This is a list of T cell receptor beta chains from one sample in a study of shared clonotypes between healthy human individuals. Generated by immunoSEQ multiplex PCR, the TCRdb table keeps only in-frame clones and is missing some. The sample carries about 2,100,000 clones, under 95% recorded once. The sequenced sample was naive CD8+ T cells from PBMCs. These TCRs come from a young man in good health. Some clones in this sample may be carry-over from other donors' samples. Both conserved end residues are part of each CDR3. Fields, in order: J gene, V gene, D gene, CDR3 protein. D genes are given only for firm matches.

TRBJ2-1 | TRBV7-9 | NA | CASSRTDRINEQFF
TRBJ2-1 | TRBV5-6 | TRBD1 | CASSLLGQGDSNEQFF
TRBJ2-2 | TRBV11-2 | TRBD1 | CASSLVRTGSHGELFF
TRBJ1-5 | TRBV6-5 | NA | CASSPLGGTDQPQHF
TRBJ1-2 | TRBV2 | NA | CASSEGIGATPYGYTF
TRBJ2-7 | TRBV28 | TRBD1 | CASSSRKDRGPYEQYF
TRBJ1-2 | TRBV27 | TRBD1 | CASSSRDRANPFYGYTF
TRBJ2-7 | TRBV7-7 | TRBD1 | CASSLGTGDHYEQYF
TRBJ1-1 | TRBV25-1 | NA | CASSELIGSKAFF
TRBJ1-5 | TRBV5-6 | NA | CASSSRDLPYNQPQHF
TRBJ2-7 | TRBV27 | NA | CASSLSRPSYDTSSYEQYF
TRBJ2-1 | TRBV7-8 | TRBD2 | CASSERTSTYNEQFF
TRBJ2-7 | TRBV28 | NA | CASSFSSEQYF
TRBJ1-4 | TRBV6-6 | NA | CASWSGATNEKLFF
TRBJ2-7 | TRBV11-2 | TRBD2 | CASILRFPPLAGLSEQYF
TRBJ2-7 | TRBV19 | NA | CASSPDTYEQYF
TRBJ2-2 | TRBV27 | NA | CASSLIYRAGTGELFF
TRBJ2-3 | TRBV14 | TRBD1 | CASSRRDRVLTDTQYF
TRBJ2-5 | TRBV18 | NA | CASSPALDSKQETQYF
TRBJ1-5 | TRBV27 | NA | CASSPAGSNQPQHF
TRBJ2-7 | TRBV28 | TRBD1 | CASSRQGSFYRSSYEQYF
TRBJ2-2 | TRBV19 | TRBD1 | CASSRQGAGTGELFF
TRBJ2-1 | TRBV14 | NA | CASSQSVSSYNEQFF
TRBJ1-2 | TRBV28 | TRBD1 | CASSLLRTGRDYGYTF
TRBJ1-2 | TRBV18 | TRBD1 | CASSRETGIDYGYTF
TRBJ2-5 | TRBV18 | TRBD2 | CASSPSGRPLETQYF
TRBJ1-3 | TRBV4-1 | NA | CASSPGTQGDTIYF
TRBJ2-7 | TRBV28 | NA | CASTPWGDSYEQYF
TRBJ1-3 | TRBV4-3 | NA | CASSQDQLMFGGSGNTIYF
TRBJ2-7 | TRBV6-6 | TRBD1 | CASRMDRGSHEQYF
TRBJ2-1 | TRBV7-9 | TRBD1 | CASSAGQAYNEQFF
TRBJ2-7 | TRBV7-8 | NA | CASSQGPTYEQYF
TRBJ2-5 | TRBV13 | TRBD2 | CASSKRGGLRETQYF
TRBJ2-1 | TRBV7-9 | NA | CASSLGGLAHNEQFF
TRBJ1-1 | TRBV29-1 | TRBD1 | CSVDDRVNTEAFF
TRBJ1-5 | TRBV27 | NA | CASSFGAGAYQPQHF
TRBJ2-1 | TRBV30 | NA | CAWSVPAEGALGDEQFF
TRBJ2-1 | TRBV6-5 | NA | CASTTGSSYNEQFF
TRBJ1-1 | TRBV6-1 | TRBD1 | CASFSGQGTEAFF